The 7 T cell receptor beta chains below all came from one sample that was sequenced in a study of blood T cell repertoires in COVID-19. Sequencing used immunoSEQ multiplex PCR; TCRdb keeps in-frame clones, though not all of them. This sample yields about 64,000 clones, of which 70% to 90% are seen a single time; 15% belongs to the top ten. What was sequenced was peripheral blood. Receptor source: a man older than 75 with acute or convalescent COVID-19.

The gene calls are TRBV5-6 and TRBJ1-3; D unclear. The CDR3 is 15 amino acids. Trimming cost V 0 bases and J 0 bases, with 7 bases left between them. Germline CDR1 and CDR2: SGHDT and YYEEEE. CDR3 bases: TGTGCCAGCAGCTTGGCGGGTTTCTCTGGAAACACCATATATTTT. Its protein product is CASSLAGFSGNTIYF.

The chain is built from TRBV7-8 and TRBJ1-2; D is perhaps TRBD1 (6 bases). The V gene lost 5 bases and the J gene lost 4 bases, with 11 bases spanning the gap. CDR1 SGHVS and CDR2 FQNEAQ come from the germline V gene. The CDR3 length is 13 residues. The CDR3 sequence: CASSPGQSYGYTF. CDR3 DNA sequence: TGTGCCAGCAGCCCTGGACAGTCCTATGGCTACACCTTC.

This clone is a singleton in its sample. The rearrangement uses TRBV28 and TRBJ1-3; maybe TRBD1 (6 bases). Between the trimmed V and J ends, which lost 3 bases and 0 bases, there was a span of 12 bases. This CDR3 contains 16 residues. Germline V gene data show CDR1 as MDHEN and CDR2 as SYDVKM. CDR3 protein: CASSLAGTNSGNTIYF. The CDR3 DNA reads as TGTGCCAGCAGTTTGGCAGGGACAAACTCTGGAAACACCATATATTTT.

Comments on this clone: The junction differs from germline at one of its ends, possibly a read error. The chain is built from TRBV10-1 and TRBJ2-5; the match to TRBD2 covers 8 bases. This CDR3 has 16 residues. Germline CDR1 is WNHNN and CDR2 is SYGVQD (reference sequence). The CDR3 loop reads CASSEGLAGPQGTQYF. The CDR3 DNA follows: TGCGCCAGCAGTGAGGGGTTAGCGGGGCCCCAAGGGACCCAGTACTTC.

The CDR3 DNA reads as TGTGCCAGCAGCAAAAGGGGTAGCTGGGAGGCTAGTCAGCCCCAGCATTTT. This codes for CASSKRGSWEASQPQHF. The rearrangement joins TRBV21-1 to TRBJ1-5. TRBV21-1 is designated a pseudogene. This CDR3 has 17 amino acids.

This chain links TRBV19 with TRBJ1-4, with unresolved D. Between the trimmed V and J ends, which lost 8 bases and 3 bases, there was a span of 16 bases. The CDR3 runs 15 residues. CDR1 LNHDA and CDR2 SQIVND come from the germline V gene (reference sequence). The CDR3 is CASSPKESSNEKLFF. CDR3 DNA sequence: TGTGCCAGTTCACCCAAAGAAAGCTCTAATGAAAAACTGTTTTTT.

V gene TRBV2 combines with J gene TRBJ1-5, with TRBD1 as a possible D gene (5 bases). This CDR3 is 15 amino acids long. V dropped 6 bases and J dropped 4 bases, with 16 bases sitting between them. The germline V gene encodes CDR1 SNHLY and CDR2 FYNNEI. CDR3 amino acids: CASSDQGLGNQPQHF. CDR3 coding DNA: TGTGCCAGCAGCGACCAGGGTTTAGGAAATCAGCCCCAGCATTTT.